A single sample is the source of the 17 T cell receptor beta chains below, sequenced in a study of blood T cell repertoires in COVID-19. TCRdb keeps only in-frame clones here, not all; method: immunoSEQ multiplex PCR. The sample carries 70,000 to 85,000 clones, roughly 90% recorded once. Sequenced: peripheral blood. Receptor source: a human donor in a cohort sampled during active COVID-19.

This chain joins TRBV27 and TRBJ1-2; 8 nucleotides match TRBD1. V was clipped by 4 bases and J by 8 bases; unmatched bases: 12. Germline-derived CDR1 and CDR2 are MNHEY and SMNVEV (reference sequence). This CDR3 comprises 15 residues. CDR3 sequence (DNA): TGTGCCAGCAGTTCCTCAGACAGGGGCCGTGGAGGCTACACCTTC. Translation: CASSSSDRGRGGYTF.

V gene TRBV5-4 combines with J gene TRBJ2-7, with D possibly being TRBD2 (5 bases). Per the germline V gene, CDR1 is SGHNT and CDR2 is YYREEE (reference sequence). CDR3 length: 13 amino acids. The ends were cut back, 5 bases at V and 0 bases at J, with 9 bases in the middle. The CDR3 loop is CASRGSSSYEQYF. Written as DNA, the CDR3 is TGTGCCAGCAGGGGGAGTAGCTCCTACGAGCAGTACTTC.

This chain connects TRBV30 to TRBJ1-5, with a possible D match to TRBD1 (6 bases). The CDR3 runs to 11 residues. CDR1 is GTSNPN and CDR2 is SVGIG in the germline V gene (reference sequence). Deletions cut 1 base from V and 11 bases from J, with 9 bases between. CDR3 nucleotides: TGTGCCTGGAGTGATCACAGGGCCCAGCATTTT. This codes for CAWSDHRAQHF. Using reference TRBV30 and TRBJ1-5 for the parts outside the CDR3, the full variable domain is SQTIHQWPATLVQPVGSPLSLECTVEGTSNPNLYWYRQAAGRGLQLLFYSVGIGQISSEVPQNLSASRPQDRQFILSSKKLLLSDSGFYLCAWSDHRAQHFGDGTRLSIL.

The chain has TRBV27 and TRBJ2-5; perhaps TRBD2 as D (5 bases). The germline V gene encodes CDR1 MNHEY and CDR2 SMNVEV (reference sequence). The CDR3 spans 14 residues. V lost 5 bases to trimming and J lost 7 bases, with 17 bases between them. The CDR3 region has the DNA TGTGCCAGCAGTCCCGGACTCGTTCTTGGGACCCAGTACTTC. This sequence encodes CASSPGLVLGTQYF.

The V and J genes are TRBV28 and TRBJ2-3, with 7 nucleotides matching TRBD2. V gave up 5 bases and J gave up 2 bases; unmatched junction bases: 4. There are 14 residues in the CDR3. From germline, CDR1 is MDHEN and CDR2 SYDVKM. This CDR3 reads CASSPRLATDTQYF. The DNA for the CDR3 is TGTGCCAGCAGTCCCCGACTAGCCACAGATACGCAGTATTTT.

Only one count was recorded for this clone. J is TRBJ2-4 and V is TRBV28, with 9 bases matching TRBD1. V shed 6 bases, J shed 1 base, and the junction held 1 base outside the gene matches. Germline CDR1 reads MDHEN; CDR2 reads SYDVKM. The CDR3 consists of 14 residues. In DNA form, the CDR3 reads TGTGCCAGCAGGACAGGGGGTGCCAAAAACATTCAGTACTTC. Residues: CASRTGGAKNIQYF.

CDR3 in DNA: TGTGCCAGCAGCTTAGCAGGGGGAACGCAGTATTTT. It specifies CASSLAGGTQYF. The V call is TRBV7-8, the J call TRBJ2-3; possible D gene TRBD1, 6 bases. In germline, CDR1 is SGHVS, CDR2 FQNEAQ. V was trimmed by 0 bases and J by 9 bases, leaving 7 bases between them. This CDR3 comprises 12 residues.

This chain joins TRBV27 and TRBJ2-1; 7 bases match TRBD2. The junction had 9 bases not matched to a gene; V was cut back by 3 bases and J by 4 bases. The CDR3 extends over 16 amino acids. Germline CDR1 is MNHEY and CDR2 is SMNVEV (reference sequence). CDR3 in DNA: TGTGCCAGCAGTTTGGAGACTAGCTTTTCTTACAATGAGCAGTTCTTC. Residues: CASSLETSFSYNEQFF.

The genes are TRBV4-2 and TRBJ1-4, with 11 bases that match TRBD1. CDR1 LGHNA and CDR2 YNFKEQ come from the germline V gene. The CDR3 sequence is 17 residues long. Losses at the gene ends were 0 bases for V and 8 bases for J; bases not matched to a gene: 8. CDR3 protein: CASSQDRGQGVGEKLFF. CDR3 coding DNA: TGTGCCAGCAGCCAAGATCGGGGACAGGGGGTAGGGGAAAAACTGTTTTTT.

The J gene is TRBJ2-3, the V gene TRBV30, with no clear D. The V gene lost 2 bases and the J gene lost 0 bases, with 9 bases spanning the gap. Germline V gene data show CDR1 as GTSNPN and CDR2 as SVGIG (reference sequence). CDR3 size: 14 residues. CDR3 sequence reads: CAWSPSASTDTQYF. DNA of the CDR3: TGTGCCTGGAGTCCGAGCGCTAGCACAGATACGCAGTATTTT.

The V gene is TRBV18, the J gene TRBJ1-2; TRBD1 might be the D (6 bases). The germline V and J ends were trimmed by 2 bases and 6 bases, with 22 bases remaining between them. CDR3 length equals 17 residues. Germline V gene lookup returns CDR1 KGHSH and CDR2 LQKENI. This chain's CDR3 is CASSPIFGQSQSNGYTF. The CDR3 nucleotides are TGTGCCAGCTCACCAATCTTTGGACAGTCCCAAAGCAATGGCTACACCTTC.

This chain links TRBV5-1 with TRBJ1-1; no reliable D call. Trimming removed 2 bases from V and 1 base from J, with 6 bases in between. This CDR3 is 13 amino acids long. The germline V gene has CDR1 SGHRS and CDR2 YFSETQ. The CDR3 region is CASSFEQNTEAFF. The CDR3 region has the DNA TGCGCCAGCAGCTTCGAACAGAACACTGAAGCTTTCTTT.

The rearrangement uses TRBV5-5 and TRBJ2-1, with 15 bases matching TRBD2. V shed 0 bases and J 10 bases; nucleotides not matched to a gene: 5. The CDR3 length is 16 residues. CDR1 SGHKS and CDR2 YYEKEE come from the germline V gene (reference sequence). As DNA, the CDR3 is TGTGCCAGCAGCTTGGAGGGACTAGCGGGAGGTTGGGAGCAGTTCTTC. Translated, it gives CASSLEGLAGGWEQFF.

This chain uses TRBV18 with TRBJ1-4; D is undetermined. V was cut by 3 bases and J by 1 base, with 6 bases left in between. The CDR3 runs to 14 residues. In germline, CDR1 is KGHSH, CDR2 LQKENI. CDR3 loop: CASSPYGTNEKLFF. The CDR3 nucleotides are TGTGCCAGCTCACCCTACGGAACTAATGAAAAACTGTTTTTT. Supplemented by reference TRBV18 and TRBJ1-4, the full variable domain reads NAGVMQNPRHLVRRRGQEARLRCSPMKGHSHVYWYRQLPEEGLKFMVYLQKENIIDESGMPKERFSAEFPKEGPSILRIQQVVRGDSAAYFCASSPYGTNEKLFFGSGTQLSVL.

V and J are TRBV7-2 and TRBJ2-7, with TRBD2 as a possible D gene (5 bases). This CDR3 region has 14 residues. Looked up from germline, CDR1 is SGHTA and CDR2 is FQGNSA. V lost 1 base, J lost 4 bases, and 11 bases lay in between. Here the CDR3 reads CASSLVAGGYEQYF. CDR3 DNA: TGTGCCAGCAGCTTAGTGGCGGGTGGATACGAGCAGTACTTC.

The chain carries TRBV19 and TRBJ2-7; 9 positions agree with TRBD1. The CDR3 has 14 amino acids. The V gene end was trimmed by 5 bases and the J gene end by 0 bases; junction bases not matched to a gene: 2. Germline lookup yields CDR1 LNHDA and CDR2 SQIVND (reference sequence). DNA of the CDR3: TGTGCCAGTAGTGGACAGGGGAGCTCCTACGAGCAGTACTTC. It yields the protein CASSGQGSSYEQYF.

CDR3 DNA sequence: TGTGCCAGCAGCTTAGCGACGGGACAGGATAACTATGGCTACACCTTC. It codes for CASSLATGQDNYGYTF. The rearrangement links TRBV7-9 to TRBJ1-2; 8 bases match TRBD1. Unmatched junction bases numbered 4, after V lost 0 bases and J lost 1 base. In germline, CDR1 is SEHNR, CDR2 FQNEAQ (reference sequence). The CDR3 covers 16 residues.